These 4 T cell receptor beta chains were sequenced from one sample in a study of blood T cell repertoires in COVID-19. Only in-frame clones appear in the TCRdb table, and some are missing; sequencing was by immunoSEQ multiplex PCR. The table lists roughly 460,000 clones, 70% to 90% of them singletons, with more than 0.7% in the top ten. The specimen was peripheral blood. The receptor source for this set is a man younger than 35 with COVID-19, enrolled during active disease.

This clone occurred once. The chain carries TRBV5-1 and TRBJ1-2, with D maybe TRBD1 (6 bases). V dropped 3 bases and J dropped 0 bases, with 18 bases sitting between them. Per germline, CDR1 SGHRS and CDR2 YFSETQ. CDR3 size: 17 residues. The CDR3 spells CASSSATGGRTNYGYTF. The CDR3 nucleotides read TGCGCCAGCAGCTCGGCGACAGGAGGCCGAACTAACTATGGCTACACCTTC.

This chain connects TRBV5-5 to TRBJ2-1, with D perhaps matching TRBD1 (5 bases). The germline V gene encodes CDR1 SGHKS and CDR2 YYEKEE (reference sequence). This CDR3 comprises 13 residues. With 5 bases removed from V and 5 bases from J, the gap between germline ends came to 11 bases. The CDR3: CASSVQGHNEQFF. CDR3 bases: TGTGCCAGCAGTGTCCAGGGCCACAATGAGCAGTTCTTC.

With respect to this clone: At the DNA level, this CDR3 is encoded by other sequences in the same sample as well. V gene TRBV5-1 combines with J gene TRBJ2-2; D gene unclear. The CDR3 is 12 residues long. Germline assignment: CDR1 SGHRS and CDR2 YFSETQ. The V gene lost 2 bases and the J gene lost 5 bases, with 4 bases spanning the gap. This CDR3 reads CASSFSTGELFF. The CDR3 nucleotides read TGCGCCAGCAGCTTTTCTACCGGGGAGCTGTTTTTT.

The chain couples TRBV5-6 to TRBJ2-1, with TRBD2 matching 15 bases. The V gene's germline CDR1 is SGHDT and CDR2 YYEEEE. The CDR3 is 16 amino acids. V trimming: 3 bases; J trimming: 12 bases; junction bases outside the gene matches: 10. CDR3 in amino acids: CASSSWTSGGASAQFF. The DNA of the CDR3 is TGTGCCAGCAGCTCCTGGACTAGCGGGGGGGCCTCCGCGCAGTTCTTC.